This T cell receptor beta chain was identified during a study of beta chain features in type 1 diabetes. TCRB transcripts that were expressed got sequenced, as all of the isolated RNA had been reverse transcribed. Here immunoSEQ multiplex PCR was the method, and the copy in TCRdb shows in-frame clones only, minus some. Counted here are 620,000 or so clones, 15% to 18% occurring once; the ten biggest clones make up approximately 0.087%. The table lists this clone with a few counts. Its antigen is still unknown. From germline, CDR1 is SGHVS and CDR2 FQNEAQ. The CDR3 extends over 18 amino acids. Trimming removed 1 base at V and 4 bases at J, with 23 bases between. Study-wide results and caveats: Using cDNA template may skew counts toward highly expressing activated cells. In every one of the four CD4+ subsets, TCRB CDR3s were moderately but significantly shorter in Type 1 diabetes patients. Compared to healthy donors, patients appeared to have naive, central memory and Treg TCRB repertoires that were more alike.

The TCR comes from a man in his late teens or twenties in good health. The specimen sequenced was naive CD4+ T cells from blood. The rearrangement links TRBV7-8 to TRBJ2-7; tentative D call: TRBD1 (5 bases). The CDR3 reads CASSLVSYRERGLYEQYF. CDR3 coding DNA: TGTGCCAGCAGCTTAGTTTCTTACCGCGAAAGGGGATTGTACGAGCAGTACTTC.